The 2 T cell receptor beta chains in this list originate from one sample, sequenced in a study of cytomegalovirus exposure and HLA in healthy donors. Amplification used 60 Vbeta primers and 13 Jbeta primers. Generated by immunoSEQ multiplex PCR, the TCRdb table keeps only in-frame clones and is missing some. In the table there are under 200,000 clones, roughly four fifths of which are singletons. Sequencing input: PBMCs. The source is a woman aged 30 to 39 in good health and CMV-seropositive.

This clone was seen only a few times. This chain uses TRBV6-5 with TRBJ2-5; possible D gene TRBD1, 5 bases. The V gene's germline CDR1 is MNHEY and CDR2 SVGAGI. V shed 6 bases and J shed 2 bases, with 10 bases lying between them. The CDR3 is made up of 13 amino acids. CDR3 amino acids: CASSPRQQETQYF. For the CDR3, the DNA is TGTGCCAGCAGCCCTAGACAGCAAGAGACCCAGTACTTC.

The V call is TRBV5-1, the J call TRBJ2-3, with 12 bases identical to TRBD2. The CDR3 contains 19 residues. Trimming cost V 0 bases and J 0 bases; bases outside gene matches: 8. The germline V gene has CDR1 SGHRS and CDR2 YFSETQ. The CDR3 spells CASSLARTSGVTSTDTQYF. The CDR3 DNA reads as TGCGCCAGCAGCTTGGCAAGGACTAGCGGGGTGACTAGCACAGATACGCAGTATTTT. Looking up the rest from reference TRBV5-1 and TRBJ2-3 gives the full variable domain: KAGVTQTPRYLIKTRGQQVTLSCSPISGHRSVSWYQQTPGQGLQFLFEYFSETQRNKGNFPGRFSGRQFSNSRSEMNVSTLELGDSALYLCASSLARTSGVTSTDTQYFGPGTRLTVL.